One and the same sample provided the 20 T cell receptor beta chains below, sequenced in a study of human T cells and chemical hapten exposure. MiXCR was run by TCRdb on the RACE reads, yielding one entry per CDR3 protein. Of some 150,000 distinct CDR3 sequences listed, roughly 12% are singletons. Stated time point: patch test 2, 6 weeks after DPC sensitization. The treatment denotes: therapeutic diphenylcyclopropenone sensitization with weekly scalp DPC. Here the sequenced sample was whole blood, taken in connection with sensitization to the hapten diphenylcyclopropenone (DPC). The receptors stem from a woman aged 45-65 years with alopecia areata. Some clones in this sample may be carry-over from other donors' samples.

The rearrangement uses TRBV5-6 and TRBJ2-1; D ambiguous. CDR3 length: 14 residues. Trimming removed 6 bases at V and 0 bases at J, with 10 bases between. The V gene's germline CDR1 is SGHDT and CDR2 YYEEEE. The CDR3 DNA sequence: TGTGCCAGCATTAAAACCTTCTCCTACAATGAGCAGTTCTTC. As protein: CASIKTFSYNEQFF.

This clonotype was detected only a few times. The chain recombines TRBV29-1 with TRBJ1-2; no clear D. Looked up from germline, CDR1 is SQVTM and CDR2 is ANQGSEA. CDR3 length: 12 residues. This CDR3 reads CISRNAGEGYTF. DNA of the CDR3: TGCATCTCCAGAAACGCTGGAGAAGGCTACACCTTC.

This sequence joins TRBV7-9 and TRBJ2-1, with 7 bases matching TRBD2. The CDR3 is 15 residues long. The germline V gene encodes CDR1 SEHNR and CDR2 FQNEAQ (reference sequence). J lost 15 bases, V lost 1 base, and 15 bases had no gene match. CDR3 in amino acids: CASSLVSPGGTEGFF. In nucleotides, the CDR3 is TGTGCCAGCAGCTTAGTTTCCCCGGGAGGCACCGAGGGGTTCTTC.

This clonotype was detected ten times or more. The CDR3 DNA follows: TGTGCCAGCAGCCCCGACAATAGCAATCAGCCCCAGCATTTT. This translates into CASSPDNSNQPQHF. The chain employs TRBV3-1 and TRBJ1-5; D gene uncertain. The CDR3 extends over 14 amino acids. Trimming left V 4 bases short and J 0 bases short, with 7 bases between. The germline gives CDR1 LGHDT, CDR2 YNNKEL (reference sequence).

This clonotype was seen ten or more times. This chain uses TRBV6-5 with TRBJ2-7; 8 bases agree with TRBD2. The CDR3 is 15 residues long. Looked up from germline, CDR1 is MNHEY and CDR2 is SVGAGI. The V and J ends lost 2 bases and 7 bases, in that order; junction bases with no gene match: 10. CDR3 protein: CASSYGTRTLVEQYF. Here the CDR3 DNA reads TGTGCCAGCAGTTACGGGACTAGAACCTTGGTAGAGCAGTACTTC.

This clonotype was counted ten times or more. Sequence at one end of the junction differs from germline and may be a read error. The chain has TRBV7-7 and TRBJ2-1; weak D call: TRBD2 (6 bases). CDR1 SSHAT and CDR2 FNYEAQ come from the germline V gene (reference sequence). The CDR3 loop spans 16 amino acids. CDR3 DNA: TGTGCTAGCAGCTTAGCGGACTTAAGTACGGGCAATGAGCAGTTCTTC. Translating it yields CASSLADLSTGNEQFF.

The chain recombines TRBV6-1 with TRBJ2-7; 9 bases are shared with TRBD2. After removal of 5 bases from V and 6 bases from J, the junction contained 11 bases not matched to a gene. CDR1 MNHNS and CDR2 SASEGT come from the germline V gene. This CDR3 region has 15 residues. CDR3 region: CASSPGLAHLLEQYF. CDR3 in DNA: TGTGCCAGCAGTCCCGGACTAGCGCACCTCCTCGAGCAGTACTTC.

CDR3 protein: CATKRASYNEQFF. CDR3 in DNA: TGTGCCACGAAGAGGGCCTCCTACAATGAGCAGTTCTTC. V and J are TRBV27 and TRBJ2-1; possibly TRBD2 for D (5 bases). V was trimmed by 10 bases and J by 0 bases, leaving 10 bases between them. The V gene's germline CDR1 is MNHEY and CDR2 SMNVEV (reference sequence). CDR3 length: 13 residues.

This CDR3 is CASAHTGGGRVEQYF. For the CDR3, the DNA is TGTGCCAGCGCTCATACCGGGGGCGGGAGGGTTGAGCAGTACTTC. The chain has TRBV6-6 and TRBJ2-7, with 9 bases fitting TRBD2. The CDR3 is made up of 15 amino acids. The ends lost 8 bases at V and 7 bases at J; junction bases unmatched: 15. Germline CDR1 and CDR2: MNHNY and SVGAGI (reference sequence).

The rearrangement links TRBV12-3 or TRBV12-4 to TRBJ2-1, with unresolved D. Trimming left V 2 bases short and J 10 bases short, with 12 bases between. The CDR3 loop spans 13 amino acids. The CDR3 is CASSLLGPGEQFF. In DNA, the CDR3 is TGTGCCAGCAGTTTACTGGGCCCGGGCGAGCAGTTCTTC.

This clonotype has just a few counts. This rearrangement joins TRBV11-2 to TRBJ2-2; TRBD1 aligns across 12 bases. This CDR3 comprises 16 residues. Germline CDR1 and CDR2: SGHAT and FQNNGV. With V trimmed by 9 bases and J by 6 bases, 11 bases remained unmatched. CDR3 in amino acids: CASRPPGQGAAGELFF. CDR3 in DNA: TGTGCCAGTCGTCCTCCGGGACAGGGGGCGGCCGGGGAGCTGTTTTTT.

In its sample, this clonotype was seen a few times. This chain joins TRBV4-3 and TRBJ1-2; D not certain. This CDR3 region has 14 residues. Trimming took 0 bases from V and 5 from J, leaving 10 bases between them. Germline CDR1 and CDR2: LGHNA and YSLEER. The CDR3: CASSQESPIYGYTF. In DNA form, the CDR3 reads TGCGCCAGCAGCCAAGAATCCCCGATATATGGCTACACCTTC.

There are many counts of this clonotype. The chain couples TRBV11-2 to TRBJ2-7; D call uncertain. The V and J ends lost 3 bases and 2 bases respectively, with 11 bases between them. Germline V gives CDR1 SGHAT, CDR2 FQNNGV. The CDR3 contains 14 residues. The CDR3, as DNA: TGTGCCAGCAGCTTCCAGACTGTAACCTACGAGCAGTACTTC. Its protein product is CASSFQTVTYEQYF.

This chain's CDR3 is CSVAPGPNYGYTF. The CDR3, as DNA: TGCAGCGTAGCTCCGGGACCTAACTATGGCTACACCTTC. The chain uses TRBV29-1 and TRBJ1-2, with a possible D match to TRBD1 (5 bases). This CDR3 region has 13 residues. The V gene lost 6 bases and the J gene lost 0 bases, with 11 bases spanning the gap. Per germline, CDR1 SQVTM and CDR2 ANQGSEA.

This clonotype was recorded many times. The J gene is TRBJ2-1, the V gene TRBV29-1, with D possibly called TRBD1 or TRBD2 (6 bases each). The CDR3 has 13 residues. CDR1 and CDR2 from the germline V gene are SQVTM and ANQGSEA. V gave up 5 bases and J gave up 4 bases, with 12 bases separating them. CDR3 protein: CSVPGGGYNEQFF. For the CDR3, the DNA is TGCAGCGTTCCCGGAGGGGGGTACAATGAGCAGTTCTTC.

The rearrangement joins TRBV7-2 to TRBJ2-1; D is perhaps TRBD2 (5 bases). This CDR3 contains 13 residues. Trimming left V 4 bases short and J 8 bases short, with 12 bases between. Per the germline V gene, CDR1 is SGHTA and CDR2 is FQGNSA. CDR3 in DNA: TGTGCCAGCAGCTCACGGAGGAGAGATGAGCAGTTCTTC. It specifies CASSSRRRDEQFF. Full variable domain (rest looked up from reference TRBV7-2 and TRBJ2-1): GAGVSQSPSNKVTEKGKDVELRCDPISGHTALYWYRQSLGQGLEFLIYFQGNSAPDKSGLPSDRFSAERTGGSVSTLTIQRTQQEDSAVYLCASSSRRRDEQFFGPGTRLTVL.

The genes are TRBV7-9 and TRBJ2-1; D call uncertain. CDR1 and CDR2 from the germline V gene are SEHNR and FQNEAQ (reference sequence). V was cut by 8 bases and J by 8 bases, with 16 bases left in between. There are 13 residues in the CDR3. The CDR3 DNA is TGTGCCAGCTCCCTAGGCGCTGGGGATGAGCAGTTCTTC. This translates into CASSLGAGDEQFF.

This clonotype has more than one count but fewer than ten. The chain has TRBV21-1 and TRBJ2-7; the table's D call, TRBD2, has no DNA check behind it. TRBV21-1 is noted as a pseudogene. The CDR3 runs 16 residues. The CDR3 reads CASSDETSGSCYEQYF. In DNA form, the CDR3 reads TGTGCCAGCAGCGACGAAACTAGCGGGAGCTGCTACGAGCAGTACTTC.

In its sample, this clonotype was seen a few times. The chain recombines TRBV12-3 or TRBV12-4 with TRBJ2-3; D is possibly TRBD1 (5 bases). This CDR3 region has 15 residues. Trimming took off 4 bases at V and 2 bases at J, with 13 bases between the two ends. The CDR3 nucleotides read TGTGCCAGCAGTTCATCAGGGCGGAACACAGATACGCAGTATTTT. Protein sequence: CASSSSGRNTDTQYF.

Only a few counts were recorded for this clonotype. The rearrangement joins TRBV2 to TRBJ2-2; the D gene could be TRBD1 or TRBD2 (5 bases each). Germline CDR1 SNHLY, CDR2 FYNNEI. The CDR3 covers 15 residues. Trimming cost V 7 bases and J 6 bases, with 18 bases left between them. CDR3 nucleotides: TGTGCCAGCAAGGGGACCGACAACCCGGCCGGGGAGCTGTTTTTT. This codes for CASKGTDNPAGELFF.